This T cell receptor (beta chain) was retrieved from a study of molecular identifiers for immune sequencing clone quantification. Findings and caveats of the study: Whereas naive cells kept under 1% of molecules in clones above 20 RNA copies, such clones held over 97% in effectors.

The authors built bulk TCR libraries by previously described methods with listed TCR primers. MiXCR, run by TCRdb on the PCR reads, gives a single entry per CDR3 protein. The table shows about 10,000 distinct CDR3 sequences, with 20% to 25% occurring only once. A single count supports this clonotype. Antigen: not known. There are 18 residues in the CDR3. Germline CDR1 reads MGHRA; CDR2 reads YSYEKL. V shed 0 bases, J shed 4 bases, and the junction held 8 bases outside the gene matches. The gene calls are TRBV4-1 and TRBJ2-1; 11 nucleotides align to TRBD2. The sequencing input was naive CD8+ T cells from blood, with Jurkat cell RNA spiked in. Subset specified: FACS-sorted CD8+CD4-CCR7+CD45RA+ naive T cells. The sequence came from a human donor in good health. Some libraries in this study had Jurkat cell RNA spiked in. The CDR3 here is CASSQEAASGRLYNEQFF. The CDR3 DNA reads TGCGCCAGCAGCCAAGAAGCGGCTAGCGGGAGGTTGTACAATGAGCAGTTCTTC.